One and the same sample provided the 26 T cell receptor beta chains below, sequenced in a study of T cell responses to AZD1222 COVID-19 vaccine. TCRdb keeps only in-frame clones here, not all; method: immunoSEQ multiplex PCR. Among some 100,000 clones listed, about nine tenths were seen once. The sequences come from peripheral blood, collected on day 0 of AZD1222 vaccination. All receptors derive from an adult in good health.

The chain combines TRBV5-1 with TRBJ2-7; D is uncertain. Germline CDR1 reads SGHRS; CDR2 reads YFSETQ. The CDR3 contains 13 residues. Trimming left V 4 bases short and J 2 bases short, with 10 bases between. CDR3 in amino acids: CASSPSGAYEQYF. DNA of the CDR3: TGCGCCAGCAGCCCTTCTGGGGCCTACGAGCAGTACTTC.

The chain recombines TRBV7-8 with TRBJ2-7; D remains ambiguous. The germline CDR1 and CDR2 sequences are SGHVS and FQNEAQ. This CDR3 has 12 residues. Trimming pared 1 base from V and 6 bases from J, leaving 7 bases between. The CDR3 loop is CASSLGPPEQYF. The CDR3 nucleotides read TGTGCCAGCAGCTTAGGTCCCCCCGAGCAGTACTTC.

V usage is TRBV19 and J usage is TRBJ2-1; D gene unclear. Germline CDR1 LNHDA, CDR2 SQIVND (reference sequence). The CDR3 loop spans 14 amino acids. V lost 6 bases to trimming and J lost 6 bases, with 15 bases between them. The CDR3 reads CASSPGWTGNEQFF. The CDR3, as DNA: TGTGCCAGTAGCCCTGGGTGGACCGGCAATGAGCAGTTCTTC.

This clone was counted between two and nine times. The CDR3 DNA reads TGTGCCAGCAGGGTGGACAGGGGAGGTGGAAACACCATATATTTT. Its translation: CASRVDRGGGNTIYF. The chain combines TRBV2 with TRBJ1-3, with 9 bases lining up with TRBD1. V dropped 6 bases and J dropped 3; count of bases not matched to a gene: 6. The CDR3 sequence is 15 residues long. Germline V CDR1 and CDR2: SNHLY, FYNNEI.

In this sample, this clone turned up once. The V and J genes are TRBV30 and TRBJ2-5; 11 positions agree with TRBD1. CDR1 is GTSNPN and CDR2 is SVGIG in the germline V gene (reference sequence). Trimming took 3 bases from V and 2 from J; bases not matched to a gene: 2. The CDR3 is made up of 14 amino acids. The CDR3, as DNA: TGTGCCTGGAGGGGACAGGGGGGGCAAGAGACCCAGTACTTC. Translating gives CAWRGQGGQETQYF.

The chain has TRBV6-5 and TRBJ2-1; D gene uncertain. Looked up from germline, CDR1 is MNHEY and CDR2 is SVGAGI. This CDR3 is built from 15 residues. Trimming stripped 7 bases from V and 2 bases from J, with 15 bases between. CDR3 sequence: CASKPSGVPYNEQFF. The CDR3 DNA follows: TGTGCCAGCAAGCCATCAGGCGTCCCCTACAATGAGCAGTTCTTC.

This clone was seen only once. V is TRBV7-9 and J is TRBJ2-5; 7 positions agree with TRBD2. The CDR3 extends over 17 amino acids. Unmatched junction bases numbered 12, after V lost 3 bases and J lost 2 bases. Germline loops: CDR1 SEHNR, CDR2 FQNEAQ (reference sequence). This CDR3 reads CASSFRLAPEDQETQYF. CDR3 DNA: TGTGCCAGCAGCTTCCGACTAGCCCCCGAAGATCAAGAGACCCAGTACTTC.

The chain joins TRBV19 to TRBJ2-2, with D possibly TRBD1 on 5 matching bases. Germline lookup yields CDR1 LNHDA and CDR2 SQIVND (reference sequence). This CDR3 contains 14 residues. The CDR3 nucleotides read TGTGTAGAAAAGGGCAGGGTAATCACCGGGGAGCTGTTTTTT. It translates to CVEKGRVITGELFF.

This sequence joins TRBV5-5 and TRBJ2-7; the D is unclear. Trimming shortened V by 1 base and J by 8 bases, and 7 bases separated the two germline ends. This CDR3 is built from 11 residues. Germline V gene sequence: CDR1 SGHKS, CDR2 YYEKEE (reference sequence). DNA of the CDR3: TGTGCCAGCAGCTTGTTGACCAAGCAGTACTTC. This translates into CASSLLTKQYF.

The chain has TRBV11-2 and TRBJ1-5; D not resolved. Trimming shortened V by 3 bases and J by 2 bases, and 17 bases separated the two germline ends. The CDR3 is 17 residues long. Germline-derived CDR1 and CDR2 are SGHAT and FQNNGV. This chain's CDR3 is CASSLAGPGTGNQPQHF. CDR3 DNA sequence: TGTGCCAGCAGCTTGGCCGGCCCTGGAACGGGCAATCAGCCCCAGCATTTT.

This chain uses TRBV4-3 with TRBJ2-2; the D is unclear. V lost 0 bases to trimming and J lost 4 bases, with 21 bases between them. There are 19 residues in the CDR3. Germline lookup yields CDR1 LGHNA and CDR2 YSLEER. The CDR3 sequence is CASSQEPPLGRRLTGELFF. The CDR3 DNA follows: TGCGCCAGCAGCCAAGAGCCACCCCTCGGGCGGAGACTCACCGGGGAGCTGTTTTTT.

This clone was seen only once. V and J are TRBV5-1 and TRBJ1-6, with a weak D call TRBD1 (5 bases). The CDR3 length is 13 residues. Between the trimmed V and J ends, which lost 5 bases and 6 bases, there was a span of 9 bases. The germline V gene encodes CDR1 SGHRS and CDR2 YFSETQ. CDR3 in amino acids: CASRQVGNSPLHF. In nucleotides, the CDR3 is TGCGCCAGCAGACAGGTCGGTAATTCACCCCTCCACTTT.

V and J are TRBV5-1 and TRBJ2-5, with 12 bases aligning to TRBD2. This CDR3 comprises 14 residues. Looked up from germline, CDR1 is SGHRS and CDR2 is YFSETQ. V was pared by 4 bases and J by 4 bases, with 2 bases of the junction left unmatched. CDR3: CASSPGLAGETQYF. Written as DNA, the CDR3 is TGCGCCAGCAGCCCGGGACTAGCGGGAGAGACCCAGTACTTC.

The chain recombines TRBV27 with TRBJ2-7; D is unresolved. The V gene's germline CDR1 is MNHEY and CDR2 SMNVEV (reference sequence). The CDR3 is made up of 13 amino acids. Trimming removed 3 bases from V and 3 bases from J, with 9 bases in between. The CDR3 DNA reads as TGTGCCAGCAGTTTGCGGCCTAACTACGAGCAGTACTTC. Its translation is CASSLRPNYEQYF.

The genes are TRBV2 and TRBJ1-1, with D hard to call. V lost 5 bases and J 8 bases, leaving 9 bases between the germline ends. CDR1 and CDR2 from the germline V gene are SNHLY and FYNNEI. The CDR3 consists of 11 residues. The CDR3 DNA is TGTGCCAGCAGTTTCCAAGAGGAAGCTTTCTTT. This sequence encodes CASSFQEEAFF.

The chain has TRBV6-1 and TRBJ1-5, with D hard to call. The CDR3 runs to 12 residues. Germline CDR1 and CDR2: MNHNS and SASEGT. V was clipped by 3 bases and J by 3 bases, with 3 bases between them. DNA for the CDR3: TGTGCCAGCAGTGACCTCAATCAGCCCCAGCATTTT. This codes for CASSDLNQPQHF.

The genes are TRBV19 and TRBJ1-5; weak D call: TRBD1 (5 bases). V lost 5 bases and J 3 bases, leaving 11 bases between the germline ends. Germline V gene lookup returns CDR1 LNHDA and CDR2 SQIVND (reference sequence). CDR3 length: 14 residues. The CDR3 sequence is CASSVTGLNQPQHF. The DNA for the CDR3 is TGTGCCAGTAGTGTTACAGGCCTCAATCAGCCCCAGCATTTT.

The chain combines TRBV7-9 with TRBJ2-2; 7 bases agree with TRBD1. Germline V gives CDR1 SEHNR, CDR2 FQNEAQ (reference sequence). V lost 5 bases, J lost 9 bases, and 9 bases stayed unmatched. The CDR3 spans 14 residues. The CDR3 region is CASSPDRVARELFF. CDR3 nucleotide sequence: TGTGCCAGCAGCCCCGACAGGGTGGCCCGGGAGCTGTTTTTT.

The chain combines TRBV4-2 with TRBJ2-5; 13 positions agree with TRBD2. Per germline, CDR1 LGHNA and CDR2 YNFKEQ. V shed 0 bases and J 5 bases; nucleotides not matched to a gene: 3. The CDR3 is made up of 16 amino acids. DNA for the CDR3: TGTGCCAGCAGCCAAGAAAGGACTAGCGGGAGTGAGACCCAGTACTTC. Encoded protein: CASSQERTSGSETQYF.

The V and J genes are TRBV18 and TRBJ2-1, with D possibly being TRBD2 (6 bases). The V and J ends lost 1 base and 6 bases respectively, with 13 bases between them. Germline assignment: CDR1 KGHSH and CDR2 LQKENI. The CDR3 has 15 amino acids. DNA for the CDR3: TGTGCCAGCTCACCACGACTAGACTTTAGCAATGAGCAGTTCTTC. Translating gives CASSPRLDFSNEQFF.

V is TRBV6-5 and J is TRBJ2-1; possibly TRBD2 for D (5 bases). The V end was cut by 6 bases, the J end by 2 bases, with 14 bases between. Per germline, CDR1 MNHEY and CDR2 SVGAGI. CDR3 size: 15 residues. The CDR3 bases are TGTGCCAGCAGCCCATACCCCGGGGCCTACAATGAGCAGTTCTTC. Translation: CASSPYPGAYNEQFF.

V is TRBV27 and J is TRBJ1-5, with D hard to call. V gave up 1 base and J gave up 2 bases, with 3 bases separating them. The CDR3 runs to 13 residues. Germline V gene sequence: CDR1 MNHEY, CDR2 SMNVEV (reference sequence). The CDR3 is CASSLLGNQPQHF. The CDR3 DNA reads as TGTGCCAGCAGTTTATTAGGCAATCAGCCCCAGCATTTT.

This sequence joins TRBV2 and TRBJ2-3, with D uncertain. This CDR3 is 10 amino acids long. The V end was cut by 10 bases, the J end by 2 bases, with 4 bases between. Germline V gene lookup returns CDR1 SNHLY and CDR2 FYNNEI. CDR3 loop: CAIFTDTQYF. As DNA, the CDR3 is TGTGCCATCTTCACAGATACGCAGTATTTT.

This sequence joins TRBV6-5 and TRBJ1-1, with unresolved D. The CDR3 has 15 amino acids. In germline, CDR1 is MNHEY, CDR2 SVGAGI. V was pared by 0 bases and J by 3 bases, with 11 bases between. The CDR3 is CASSYSISTDTEAFF. For the CDR3, the DNA is TGTGCCAGCAGTTACTCGATTTCGACCGACACTGAAGCTTTCTTT.

The chain combines TRBV6-5 with TRBJ1-1; a possible D gene is TRBD1 (5 bases). From germline, CDR1 is MNHEY and CDR2 SVGAGI. The CDR3 is 13 residues long. V was clipped by 11 bases and J by 1 base, with 14 bases between them. CDR3 nucleotide sequence: TGTGCCGGGTCCCGCGGGGGGAACACTGAAGCTTTCTTT. Translation: CAGSRGGNTEAFF.

This clone was seen just once. The CDR3 protein is CASSLVVDRTVGGNEQFF. CDR3 DNA: TGTGCCAGCAGCTTAGTCGTTGATCGGACAGTCGGTGGCAATGAGCAGTTCTTC. This rearrangement joins TRBV7-6 to TRBJ2-1, with D perhaps TRBD1 (6 bases). CDR3 length: 18 residues. Germline V gives CDR1 SGHVS, CDR2 FNYEAQ. With 1 base removed from V and 6 bases from J, the gap between germline ends came to 22 bases.